The sequence of this T cell receptor (beta chain) was determined in a study of radiotherapy plus CTLA-4 blockade in lung cancer. Across the whole study: Objective responses were documented in around a sixth of patients, with disease control in about 31%.

Germline assignment: CDR1 SGDLS and CDR2 YYNGEE. The CDR3 sequence is 14 residues long. V gave up 0 bases and J gave up 3 bases; unmatched junction bases: 3. Focal radiation plus CTLA-4 blockade with ipilimumab was administered to patients who had chemo-refractory metastatic non-small-cell lung cancer. Profiling relied on immunoSEQ multiplex PCR, and the TCRdb table lists in-frame clones only, not all of them. The data show about 86,000 clones, roughly four fifths seen once. As concerns this clone: This CDR3 is also generated by other DNA sequences in the sample.

The V and J genes are TRBV9 and TRBJ2-7; TRBD1 aligns across 7 bases. This clonotype was obtained from a human donor with non-small cell lung cancer who had stable disease on radiotherapy plus ipilimumab. Sample: peripheral blood, taken from a patient treated with radiotherapy plus ipilimumab. The CDR3 nucleotides read TGTGCCAGCAGCGTAGCTTCAGGGGGCTACGAGCAGTACTTC. Its translation is CASSVASGGYEQYF.